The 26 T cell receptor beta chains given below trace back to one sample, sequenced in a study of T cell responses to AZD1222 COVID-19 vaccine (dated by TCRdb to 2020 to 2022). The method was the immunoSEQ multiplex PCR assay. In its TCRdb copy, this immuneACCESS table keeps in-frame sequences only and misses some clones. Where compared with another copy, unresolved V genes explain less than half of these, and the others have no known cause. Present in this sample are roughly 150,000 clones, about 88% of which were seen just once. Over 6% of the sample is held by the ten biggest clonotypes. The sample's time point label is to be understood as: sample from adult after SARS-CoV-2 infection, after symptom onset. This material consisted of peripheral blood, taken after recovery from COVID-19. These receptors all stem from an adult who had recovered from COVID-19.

The DNA for the CDR3 is TGCGCCAGCAGCCCTAAGCGGGGGGGCGAATCATCAGATACGCAGTATTTT. It translates to CASSPKRGGESSDTQYF. V and J are TRBV5-1 and TRBJ2-3; TRBD2 agrees at 10 bases. Unmatched junction bases numbered 12, after V lost 4 bases and J lost 4 bases. This CDR3 has 17 amino acids. Germline values: CDR1 SGHRS, CDR2 YFSETQ.

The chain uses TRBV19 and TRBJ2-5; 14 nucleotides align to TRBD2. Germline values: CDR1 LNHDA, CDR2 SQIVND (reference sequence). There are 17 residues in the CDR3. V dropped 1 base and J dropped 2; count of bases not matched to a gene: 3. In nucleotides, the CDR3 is TGTGCCAGTAGTATAGGAGGGACTAGCGGGGGTCAAGAGACCCAGTACTTC. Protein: CASSIGGTSGGQETQYF.

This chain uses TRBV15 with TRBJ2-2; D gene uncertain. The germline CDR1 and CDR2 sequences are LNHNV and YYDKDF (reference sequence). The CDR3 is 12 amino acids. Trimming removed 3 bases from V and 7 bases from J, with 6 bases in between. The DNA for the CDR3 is TGTGCCACCAGCAGTAGAGGCGGGGAGCTGTTTTTT. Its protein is CATSSRGGELFF.

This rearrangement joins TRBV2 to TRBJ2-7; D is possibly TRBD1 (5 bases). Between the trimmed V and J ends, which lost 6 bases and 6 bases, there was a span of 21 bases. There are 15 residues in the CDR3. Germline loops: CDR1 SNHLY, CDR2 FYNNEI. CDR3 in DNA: TGTGCCAGCAGGGACACGACAGATCCTACCCTCGAGCAGTACTTC. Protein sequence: CASRDTTDPTLEQYF.

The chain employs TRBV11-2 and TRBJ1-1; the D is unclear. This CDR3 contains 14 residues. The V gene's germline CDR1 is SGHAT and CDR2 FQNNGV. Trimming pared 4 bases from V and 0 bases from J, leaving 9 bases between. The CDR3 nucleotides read TGTGCCAGCAGCTCTGTCCCAATGAACACTGAAGCTTTCTTT. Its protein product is CASSSVPMNTEAFF.

The CDR3 DNA reads TGTGCCAGCGCCGGCGGGACCGGGAGGGCGAACACCGGGGAGCTGTTTTTT. It translates to CASAGGTGRANTGELFF. This chain joins TRBV27 and TRBJ2-2; 8 positions agree with TRBD2. The CDR3 consists of 17 residues. Germline CDR1 MNHEY, CDR2 SMNVEV (reference sequence). V was clipped by 8 bases and J by 0 bases; unmatched bases: 11.

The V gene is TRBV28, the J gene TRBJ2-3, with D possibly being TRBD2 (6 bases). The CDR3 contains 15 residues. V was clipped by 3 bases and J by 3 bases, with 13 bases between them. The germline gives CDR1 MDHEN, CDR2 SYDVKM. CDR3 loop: CASSFESAGTDTQYF. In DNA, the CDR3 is TGTGCCAGCAGTTTTGAGTCCGCGGGGACAGATACGCAGTATTTT. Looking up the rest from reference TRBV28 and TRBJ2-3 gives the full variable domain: DVKVTQSSRYLVKRTGEKVFLECVQDMDHENMFWYRQDPGLGLRLIYFSYDVKMKEKGDIPEGYSVSREKKERFSLILESASTNQTSMYLCASSFESAGTDTQYFGPGTRLTVL.

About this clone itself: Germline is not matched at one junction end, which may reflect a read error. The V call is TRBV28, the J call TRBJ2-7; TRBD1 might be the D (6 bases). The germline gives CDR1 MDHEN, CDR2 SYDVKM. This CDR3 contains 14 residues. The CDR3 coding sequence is TGTGCCAGCAGTTTAGGGACAAACTCCCACGAGCAGTACTTC. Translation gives CASSLGTNSHEQYF.

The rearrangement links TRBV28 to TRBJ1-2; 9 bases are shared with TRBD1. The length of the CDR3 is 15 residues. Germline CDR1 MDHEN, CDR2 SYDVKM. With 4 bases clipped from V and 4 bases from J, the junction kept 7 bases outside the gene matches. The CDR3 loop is CASSSGTGHPYGYTF. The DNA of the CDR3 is TGTGCCAGCAGTTCCGGGACAGGGCACCCCTATGGCTACACCTTC.

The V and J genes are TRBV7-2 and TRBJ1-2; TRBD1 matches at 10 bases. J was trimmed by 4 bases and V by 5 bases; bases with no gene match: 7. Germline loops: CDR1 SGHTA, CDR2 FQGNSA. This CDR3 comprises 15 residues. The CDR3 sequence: CASSPRQGAGYGYTF. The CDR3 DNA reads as TGTGCCAGCAGCCCCCGACAGGGGGCTGGCTATGGCTACACCTTC.

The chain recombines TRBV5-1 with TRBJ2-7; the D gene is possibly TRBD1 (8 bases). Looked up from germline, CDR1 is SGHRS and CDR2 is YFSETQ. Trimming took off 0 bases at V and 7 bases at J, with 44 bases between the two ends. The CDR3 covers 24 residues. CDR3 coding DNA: TGCGCCAGCAGCTTGGTGGAGGAGGGAAGGGGCCGGGACAGGCTAGCGGTATCCGATGAAGAGCAGTACTTC. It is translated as CASSLVEEGRGRDRLAVSDEEQYF. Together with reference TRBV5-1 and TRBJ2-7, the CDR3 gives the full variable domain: KAGVTQTPRYLIKTRGQQVTLSCSPISGHRSVSWYQQTPGQGLQFLFEYFSETQRNKGNFPGRFSGRQFSNSRSEMNVSTLELGDSALYLCASSLVEEGRGRDRLAVSDEEQYFGPGTRLTVT.

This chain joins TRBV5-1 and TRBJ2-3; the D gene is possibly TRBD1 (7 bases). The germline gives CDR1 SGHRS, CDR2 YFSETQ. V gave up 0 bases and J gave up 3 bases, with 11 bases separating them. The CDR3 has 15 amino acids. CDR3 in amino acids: CASSLVQGGTDTQYF. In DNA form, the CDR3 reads TGCGCCAGCAGCTTGGTTCAGGGGGGTACAGATACGCAGTATTTT. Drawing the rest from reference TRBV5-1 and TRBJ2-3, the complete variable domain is KAGVTQTPRYLIKTRGQQVTLSCSPISGHRSVSWYQQTPGQGLQFLFEYFSETQRNKGNFPGRFSGRQFSNSRSEMNVSTLELGDSALYLCASSLVQGGTDTQYFGPGTRLTVL.

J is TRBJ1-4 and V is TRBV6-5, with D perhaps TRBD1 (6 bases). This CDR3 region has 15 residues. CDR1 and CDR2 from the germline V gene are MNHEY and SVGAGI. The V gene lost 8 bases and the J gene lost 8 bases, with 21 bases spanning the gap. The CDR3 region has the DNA TGTGCCAGCTCCTTTGGGGGCGGGGGCGGCGAAAAACTGTTTTTT. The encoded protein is CASSFGGGGGEKLFF.

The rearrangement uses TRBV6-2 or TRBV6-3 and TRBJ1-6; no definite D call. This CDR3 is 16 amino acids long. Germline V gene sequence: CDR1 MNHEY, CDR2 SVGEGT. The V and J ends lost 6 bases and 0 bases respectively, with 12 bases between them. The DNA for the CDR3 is TGTGCCAGCAGCTTGAACGAGGGCTCCTATAATTCACCCCTCCACTTT. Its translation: CASSLNEGSYNSPLHF.

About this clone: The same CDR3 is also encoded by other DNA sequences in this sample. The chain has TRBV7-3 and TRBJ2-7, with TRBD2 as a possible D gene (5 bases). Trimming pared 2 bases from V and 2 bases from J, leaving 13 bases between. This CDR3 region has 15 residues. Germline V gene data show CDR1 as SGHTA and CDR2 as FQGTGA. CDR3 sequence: CASSLGPGSTYEQYF. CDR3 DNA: TGTGCCAGCAGCTTAGGGCCGGGGTCGACCTACGAGCAGTACTTC.

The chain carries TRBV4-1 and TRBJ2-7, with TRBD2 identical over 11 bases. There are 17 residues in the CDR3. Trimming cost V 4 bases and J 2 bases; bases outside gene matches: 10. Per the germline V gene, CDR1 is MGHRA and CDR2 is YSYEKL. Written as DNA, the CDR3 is TGCGCCAGCAGCCCTCGGACTAGCGGGTCCAGGACCTACGAGCAGTACTTC. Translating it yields CASSPRTSGSRTYEQYF.

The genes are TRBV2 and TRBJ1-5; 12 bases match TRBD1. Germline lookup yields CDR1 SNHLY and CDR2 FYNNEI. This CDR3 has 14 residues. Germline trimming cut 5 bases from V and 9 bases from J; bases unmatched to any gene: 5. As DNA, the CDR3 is TGTGCCAGCAGTTGGGACAGGGGGCCCGGGCCCCAGCATTTT. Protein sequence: CASSWDRGPGPQHF.

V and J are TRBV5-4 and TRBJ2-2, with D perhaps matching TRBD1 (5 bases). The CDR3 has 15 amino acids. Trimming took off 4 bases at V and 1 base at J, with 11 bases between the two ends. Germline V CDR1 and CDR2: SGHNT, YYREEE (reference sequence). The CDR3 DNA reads TGTGCCAGCAGCGCCCCAGGACAGAACACCGGGGAGCTGTTTTTT. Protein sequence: CASSAPGQNTGELFF.

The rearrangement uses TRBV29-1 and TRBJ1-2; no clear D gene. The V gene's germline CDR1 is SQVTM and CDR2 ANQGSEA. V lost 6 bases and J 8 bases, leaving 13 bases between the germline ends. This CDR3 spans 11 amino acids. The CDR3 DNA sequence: TGCAGCGTCGGCGTCGGGGAGGGCTACACCTTC. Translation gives CSVGVGEGYTF.

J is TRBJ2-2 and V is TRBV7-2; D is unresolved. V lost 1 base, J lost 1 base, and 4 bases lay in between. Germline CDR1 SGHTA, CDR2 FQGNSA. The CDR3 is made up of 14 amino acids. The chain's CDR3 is CASSLEWNTGELFF. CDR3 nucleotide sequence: TGTGCCAGCAGCTTAGAGTGGAACACCGGGGAGCTGTTTTTT.

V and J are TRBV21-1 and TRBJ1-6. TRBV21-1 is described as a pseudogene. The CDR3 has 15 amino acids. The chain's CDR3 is CASSKALGVESPLHF. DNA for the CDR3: TGTGCCAGCAGCAAAGCGCTCGGGGTAGAGTCACCCCTCCACTTT.

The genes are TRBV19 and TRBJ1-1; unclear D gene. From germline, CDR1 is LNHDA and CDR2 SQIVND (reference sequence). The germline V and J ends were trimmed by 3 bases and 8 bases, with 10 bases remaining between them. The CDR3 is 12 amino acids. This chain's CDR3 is CASSIPGWEAFF. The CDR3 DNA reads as TGTGCCAGTAGTATCCCCGGTTGGGAAGCTTTCTTT.

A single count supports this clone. This CDR3 reads CASSLLGGTDTQYF. The CDR3 DNA is TGTGCCAGCAGCTTATTGGGGGGCACAGATACGCAGTATTTT. V and J are TRBV7-2 and TRBJ2-3; D might be TRBD1 or TRBD2, each matching 5 bases. Germline lookup yields CDR1 SGHTA and CDR2 FQGNSA. This CDR3 comprises 14 residues. Trimming shortened V by 2 bases and J by 1 base, and 7 bases separated the two germline ends.

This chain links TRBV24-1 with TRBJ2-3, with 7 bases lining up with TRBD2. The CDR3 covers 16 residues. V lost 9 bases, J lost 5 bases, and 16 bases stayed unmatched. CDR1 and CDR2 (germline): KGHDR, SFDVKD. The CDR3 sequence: CATSPGSAGAIDTQYF. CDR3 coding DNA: TGTGCCACCTCCCCCGGGTCGGCGGGAGCGATAGATACGCAGTATTTT.

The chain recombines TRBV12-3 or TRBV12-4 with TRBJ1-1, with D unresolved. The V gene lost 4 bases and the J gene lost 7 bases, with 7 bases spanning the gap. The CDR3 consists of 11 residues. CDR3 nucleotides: TGTGCCAGCAGTTCCTCCCTTGAAGCTTTCTTT. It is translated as CASSSSLEAFF.

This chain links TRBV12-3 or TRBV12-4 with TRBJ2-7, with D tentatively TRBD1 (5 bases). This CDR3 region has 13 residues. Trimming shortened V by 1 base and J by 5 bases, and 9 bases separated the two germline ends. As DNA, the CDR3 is TGTGCCAGCAGTTTAGGGGGCAGTAACGAGCAGTACTTC. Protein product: CASSLGGSNEQYF.